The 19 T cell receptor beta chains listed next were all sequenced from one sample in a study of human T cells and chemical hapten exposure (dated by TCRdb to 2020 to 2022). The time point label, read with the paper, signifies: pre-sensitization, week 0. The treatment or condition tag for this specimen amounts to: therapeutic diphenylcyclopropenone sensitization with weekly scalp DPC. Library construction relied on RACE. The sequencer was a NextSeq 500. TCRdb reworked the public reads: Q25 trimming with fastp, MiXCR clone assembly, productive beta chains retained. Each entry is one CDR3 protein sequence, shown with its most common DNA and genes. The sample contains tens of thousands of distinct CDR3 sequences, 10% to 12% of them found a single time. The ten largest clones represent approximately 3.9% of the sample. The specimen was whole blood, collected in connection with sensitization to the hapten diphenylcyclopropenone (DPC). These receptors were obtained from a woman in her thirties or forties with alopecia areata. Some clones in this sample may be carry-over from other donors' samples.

The CDR3 loop is CAGVRDTLYEQYF. For the CDR3, the DNA is TGTGCCGGGGTCCGGGACACTCTCTACGAGCAGTACTTC. The chain employs TRBV30 and TRBJ2-7; a possible D gene is TRBD1 (6 bases). V was trimmed by 8 bases and J by 3 bases, leaving 17 bases between them. This CDR3 has 13 amino acids. The germline V gene has CDR1 GTSNPN and CDR2 SVGIG (reference sequence).

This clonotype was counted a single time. CDR3 loop: CSARDPPGTEAFF. CDR3 sequence (DNA): TGCAGTGCTAGAGATCCCCCAGGCACTGAAGCTTTCTTT. The chain couples TRBV20-1 to TRBJ1-1; D gene uncertain. This CDR3 spans 13 amino acids. V lost 0 bases and J 4 bases, leaving 9 bases between the germline ends. CDR1 and CDR2 from the germline V gene are DFQATT and SNEGSKA (reference sequence).

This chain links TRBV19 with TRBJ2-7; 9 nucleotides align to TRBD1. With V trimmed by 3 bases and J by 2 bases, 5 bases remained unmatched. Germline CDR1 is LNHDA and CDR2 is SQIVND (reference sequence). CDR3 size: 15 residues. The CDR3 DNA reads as TGTGCCAGTAGTATCCCCGGGACAGGGACCTACGAGCAGTACTTC. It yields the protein CASSIPGTGTYEQYF.

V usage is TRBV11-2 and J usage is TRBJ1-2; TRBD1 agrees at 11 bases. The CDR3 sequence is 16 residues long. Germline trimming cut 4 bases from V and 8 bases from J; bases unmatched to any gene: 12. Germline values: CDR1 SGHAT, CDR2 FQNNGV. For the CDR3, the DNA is TGTGCCAGCAGCTCATACCCCCGGGACAGGGGGGCCGGCTACACCTTC. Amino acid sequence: CASSSYPRDRGAGYTF.

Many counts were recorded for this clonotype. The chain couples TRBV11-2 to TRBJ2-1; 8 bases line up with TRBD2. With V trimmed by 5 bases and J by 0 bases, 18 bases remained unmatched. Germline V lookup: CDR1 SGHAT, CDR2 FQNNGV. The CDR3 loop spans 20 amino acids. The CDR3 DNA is TGTGCCAGCAGCCTTACCGGAGCGGGAGTGGGCCCTAGCTCCTACAATGAGCAGTTCTTC. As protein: CASSLTGAGVGPSSYNEQFF.

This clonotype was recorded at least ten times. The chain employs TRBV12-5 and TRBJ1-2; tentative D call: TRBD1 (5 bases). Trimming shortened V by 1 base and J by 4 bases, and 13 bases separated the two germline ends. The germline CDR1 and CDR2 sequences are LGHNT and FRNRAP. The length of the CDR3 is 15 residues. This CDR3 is CASGLDPWGGYGYTF. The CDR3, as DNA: TGTGCTAGTGGTTTGGACCCTTGGGGGGGCTATGGCTACACCTTC. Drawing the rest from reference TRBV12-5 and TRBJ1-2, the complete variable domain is DARVTQTPRHKVTEMGQEVTMRCQPILGHNTVFWYRQTMMQGLELLAYFRNRAPLDDSGMPKDRFSAEMPDATLATLKIQPSEPRDSAVYFCASGLDPWGGYGYTFGSGTRLTVV.

CDR3 in amino acids: CASSLDVLSYNEQFF. The CDR3, as DNA: TGTGCCAGCAGCTTAGATGTACTATCCTACAATGAGCAGTTCTTC. The chain joins TRBV11-2 to TRBJ2-1; D unclear. The V end was cut by 0 bases, the J end by 1 base, with 7 bases between. Germline CDR1 and CDR2: SGHAT and FQNNGV. The CDR3 is 15 residues long.

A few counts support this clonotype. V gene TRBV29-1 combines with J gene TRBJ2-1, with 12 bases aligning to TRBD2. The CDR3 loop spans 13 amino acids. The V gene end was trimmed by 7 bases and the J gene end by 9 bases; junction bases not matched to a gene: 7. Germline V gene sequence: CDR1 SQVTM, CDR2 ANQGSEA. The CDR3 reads CSARLAGVGEQFF. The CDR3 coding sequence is TGCAGCGCCCGACTAGCGGGAGTGGGTGAGCAGTTCTTC.

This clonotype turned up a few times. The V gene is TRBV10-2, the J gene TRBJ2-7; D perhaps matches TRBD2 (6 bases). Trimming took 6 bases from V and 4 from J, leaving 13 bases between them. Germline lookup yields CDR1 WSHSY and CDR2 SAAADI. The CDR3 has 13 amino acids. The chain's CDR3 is CASRVGLRYEQYF. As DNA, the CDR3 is TGCGCCAGCAGAGTCGGACTAAGATACGAGCAGTACTTC.

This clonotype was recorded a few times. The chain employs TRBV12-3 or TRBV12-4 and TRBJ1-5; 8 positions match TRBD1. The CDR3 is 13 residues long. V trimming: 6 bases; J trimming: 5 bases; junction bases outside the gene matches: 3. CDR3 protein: CASSPGGHQPQHF. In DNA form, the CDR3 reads TGTGCCAGCAGCCCAGGGGGCCATCAGCCCCAGCATTTT.

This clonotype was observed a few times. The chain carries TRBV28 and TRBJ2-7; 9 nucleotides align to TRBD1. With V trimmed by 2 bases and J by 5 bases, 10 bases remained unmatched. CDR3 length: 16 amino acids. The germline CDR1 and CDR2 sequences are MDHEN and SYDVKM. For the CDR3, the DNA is TGTGCCAGCAGTTTAGAGACAGGGGGGCTCCCCAACGAGCAGTACTTC. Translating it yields CASSLETGGLPNEQYF.

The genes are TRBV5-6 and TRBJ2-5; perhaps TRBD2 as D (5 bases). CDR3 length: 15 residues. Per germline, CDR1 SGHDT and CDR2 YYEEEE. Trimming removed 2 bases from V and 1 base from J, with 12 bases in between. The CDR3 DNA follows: TGTGCCAGCAGCTTAGCTCCTGAGGGCCAAGAGACCCAGTACTTC. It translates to CASSLAPEGQETQYF. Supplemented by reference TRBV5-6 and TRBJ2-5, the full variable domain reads DAGVTQSPTHLIKTRGQQVTLRCSPKSGHDTVSWYQQALGQGPQFIFQYYEEEERQRGNFPDRFSGHQFPNYSSELNVNALLLGDSALYLCASSLAPEGQETQYFGPGTRLLVL.

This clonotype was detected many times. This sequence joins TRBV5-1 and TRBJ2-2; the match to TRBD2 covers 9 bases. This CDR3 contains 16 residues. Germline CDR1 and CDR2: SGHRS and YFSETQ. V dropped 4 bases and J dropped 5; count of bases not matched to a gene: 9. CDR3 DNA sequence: TGCGCCAGCAGCCCCTTAGCGGGAGATGGAACCGGGGAGCTGTTTTTT. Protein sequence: CASSPLAGDGTGELFF.

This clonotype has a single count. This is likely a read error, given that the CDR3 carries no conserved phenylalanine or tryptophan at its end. DNA of the CDR3: TGTGCCAGCCGACTCGGGACTAGCGGGGAAAATGAGCAGTTCTCC. This encodes CASRLGTSGENEQFS. J is TRBJ2-1 and V is TRBV2; 13 bases are a match to TRBD2. This CDR3 has 15 residues. V dropped 8 bases and J dropped 7; count of bases not matched to a gene: 8. Germline V gives CDR1 SNHLY, CDR2 FYNNEI.

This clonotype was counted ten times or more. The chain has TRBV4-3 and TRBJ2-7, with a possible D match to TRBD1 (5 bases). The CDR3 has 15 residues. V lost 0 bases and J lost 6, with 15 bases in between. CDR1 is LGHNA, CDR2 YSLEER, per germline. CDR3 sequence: CASSQDLAGHSEQYF. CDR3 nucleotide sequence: TGCGCCAGCAGCCAAGATTTGGCAGGGCATAGCGAGCAGTACTTC.

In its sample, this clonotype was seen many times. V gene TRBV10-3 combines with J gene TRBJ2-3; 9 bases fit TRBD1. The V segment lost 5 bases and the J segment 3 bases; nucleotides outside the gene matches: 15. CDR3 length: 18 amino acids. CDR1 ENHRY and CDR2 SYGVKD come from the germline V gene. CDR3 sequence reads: CAISQTPPGQGVTDTQYF. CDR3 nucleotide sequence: TGTGCCATCAGTCAAACTCCCCCGGGACAGGGAGTGACAGATACGCAGTATTTT.

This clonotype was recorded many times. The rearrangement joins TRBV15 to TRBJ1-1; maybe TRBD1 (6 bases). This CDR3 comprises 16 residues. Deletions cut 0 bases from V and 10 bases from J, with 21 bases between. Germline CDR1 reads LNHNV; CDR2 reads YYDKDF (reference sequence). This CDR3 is CATSRDRGVGALGAFF. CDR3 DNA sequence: TGTGCCACCAGCAGAGATCGTGGTGTGGGGGCCCTCGGAGCTTTCTTT.

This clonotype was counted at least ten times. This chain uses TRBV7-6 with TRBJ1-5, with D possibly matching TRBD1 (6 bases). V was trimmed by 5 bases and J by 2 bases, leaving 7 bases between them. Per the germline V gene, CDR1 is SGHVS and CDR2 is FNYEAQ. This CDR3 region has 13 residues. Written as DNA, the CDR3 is TGTGCCAGCAGCCACAGGGGCAATCAGCCCCAGCATTTT. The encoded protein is CASSHRGNQPQHF.

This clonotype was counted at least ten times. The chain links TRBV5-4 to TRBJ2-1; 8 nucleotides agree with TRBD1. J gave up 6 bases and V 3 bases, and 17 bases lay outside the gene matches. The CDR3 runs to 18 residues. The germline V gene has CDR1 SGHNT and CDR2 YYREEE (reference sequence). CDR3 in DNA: TGTGCCAGCAGCTCTCCGCTTAGGACAGGGATTTTGGTCAATGAGCAGTTCTTC. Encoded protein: CASSSPLRTGILVNEQFF.